The 13 T cell receptor beta chains listed next were all sequenced from one sample in a study of cytomegalovirus exposure and HLA in healthy donors. The PCR contained 60 Vbeta and 13 Jbeta primers. TCRdb keeps only in-frame clones here, not all; method: immunoSEQ multiplex PCR. The sample has roughly 50,000 clones, about four fifths seen once. Sequencing used PBMCs. Every receptor here comes from a woman between 18 and 29 years old in good health and CMV-seronegative.

The chain couples TRBV7-8 to TRBJ2-5; D gene ambiguous. Trimming removed 7 bases from V and 5 bases from J, with 8 bases in between. The CDR3 sequence is 11 residues long. CDR1 and CDR2 from the germline V gene are SGHVS and FQNEAQ. The chain's CDR3 is CASTRSETQYF. In DNA, the CDR3 is TGTGCCAGCACCCGGTCGGAGACCCAGTACTTC.

The J gene is TRBJ2-7, the V gene TRBV6-5, with a possible D match to TRBD2 (5 bases). CDR3 size: 14 residues. Trimming took off 4 bases at V and 9 bases at J, with 19 bases between the two ends. Germline values: CDR1 MNHEY, CDR2 SVGAGI. CDR3 nucleotides: TGTGCCAGCAGTTCCCTGGACTCCGCCACAAGGCAGTACTTC. Translated, it gives CASSSLDSATRQYF.

The chain uses TRBV14 and TRBJ2-3; 9 nucleotides agree with TRBD1. Germline trimming cut 4 bases from V and 0 bases from J; bases unmatched to any gene: 8. The CDR3 is 17 residues long. Germline V gives CDR1 SGHDN, CDR2 FVKESK. The CDR3 DNA reads TGTGCCAGCAGCCCGACATATGGGACAGGGAGCACAGATACGCAGTATTTT. It translates to CASSPTYGTGSTDTQYF.

The chain couples TRBV4-1 to TRBJ2-7, with 9 bases that match TRBD2. The ends lost 1 base at V and 6 bases at J; junction bases unmatched: 7. The germline V gene encodes CDR1 MGHRA and CDR2 YSYEKL. This CDR3 contains 15 residues. Here the CDR3 reads CASSQGPGLATEQYF. In DNA form, the CDR3 reads TGCGCCAGCAGCCAAGGCCCCGGACTAGCGACCGAGCAGTACTTC.

The chain carries TRBV30 and TRBJ1-1; 7 nucleotides align to TRBD1. This CDR3 is built from 13 residues. After removal of 5 bases from V and 1 base from J, the junction contained 4 bases not matched to a gene. Germline CDR1 is GTSNPN and CDR2 is SVGIG (reference sequence). This chain's CDR3 is CAWSGTENTEAFF. Written as DNA, the CDR3 is TGTGCCTGGTCCGGGACAGAGAACACTGAAGCTTTCTTT. The full variable domain, with the rest looked up from reference TRBV30 and TRBJ1-1, is SQTIHQWPATLVQPVGSPLSLECTVEGTSNPNLYWYRQAAGRGLQLLFYSVGIGQISSEVPQNLSASRPQDRQFILSSKKLLLSDSGFYLCAWSGTENTEAFFGQGTRLTVV.

The chain is built from TRBV15 and TRBJ1-3; 8 nucleotides match TRBD1. After removal of 0 bases from V and 2 bases from J, the junction contained 3 bases not matched to a gene. The germline CDR1 and CDR2 sequences are LNHNV and YYDKDF (reference sequence). This CDR3 spans 16 amino acids. The CDR3 DNA reads TGTGCCACCAGCAGAGATTCGACAGGGGCTGGAAACACCATATATTTT. This sequence encodes CATSRDSTGAGNTIYF. Full variable domain (outside the CDR3, taken from reference TRBV15 and TRBJ1-3): DAMVIQNPRYQVTQFGKPVTLSCSQTLNHNVMYWYQQKSSQAPKLLFHYYDKDFNNEADTPDNFQSRRPNTSFCFLDIRSPGLGDTAMYLCATSRDSTGAGNTIYFGEGSWLTVV.

The chain links TRBV11-2 to TRBJ2-7; D is perhaps TRBD2 (5 bases). The V gene's germline CDR1 is SGHAT and CDR2 FQNNGV. The CDR3 contains 16 residues. Trimming took off 1 base at V and 5 bases at J, with 18 bases between the two ends. For the CDR3, the DNA is TGTGCCAGCAGCTTAGCTCGCGGGCAGGTGACGAACGAGCAGTACTTC. The encoded protein is CASSLARGQVTNEQYF.

The CDR3 spells CASSEGRGRGTEAFF. The CDR3 DNA reads TGTGCCAGCAGTGAAGGAAGGGGTCGAGGCACTGAAGCTTTCTTT. The gene calls are TRBV6-1 and TRBJ1-1, with D possibly matching TRBD1 (5 bases). The V gene lost 1 base and the J gene lost 4 bases, with 13 bases spanning the gap. The germline V gene encodes CDR1 MNHNS and CDR2 SASEGT. The length of the CDR3 is 15 residues.

The chain links TRBV5-1 to TRBJ2-5; TRBD1 is a possible D gene (6 bases). Germline V gene sequence: CDR1 SGHRS, CDR2 YFSETQ. The CDR3 is made up of 14 amino acids. V dropped 2 bases and J dropped 5 bases, with 13 bases sitting between them. The DNA of the CDR3 is TGCGCCAGCAGCTTTCGAGGACAGTCGGAGACCCAGTACTTC. Translation: CASSFRGQSETQYF. Filled out from reference TRBV5-1 and TRBJ2-5, the complete variable domain reads KAGVTQTPRYLIKTRGQQVTLSCSPISGHRSVSWYQQTPGQGLQFLFEYFSETQRNKGNFPGRFSGRQFSNSRSEMNVSTLELGDSALYLCASSFRGQSETQYFGPGTRLLVL.

This clone has a single count. V and J are TRBV7-9 and TRBJ2-1; 8 nucleotides line up with TRBD1. V trimming: 5 bases; J trimming: 9 bases; junction bases outside the gene matches: 12. The germline CDR1 and CDR2 sequences are SEHNR and FQNEAQ (reference sequence). The CDR3 totals 15 residues. CDR3 protein: CASSPPRGRFTEQFF. As DNA, the CDR3 is TGTGCCAGCAGCCCCCCCAGGGGGCGGTTTACTGAGCAGTTCTTC.

The genes are TRBV7-2 and TRBJ2-7; 10 positions agree with TRBD2. With 5 bases clipped from V and 6 bases from J, the junction kept 10 bases outside the gene matches. Germline-derived CDR1 and CDR2 are SGHTA and FQGNSA. The CDR3 runs to 15 residues. Written as DNA, the CDR3 is TGTGCCAGCAGCCGCCCTGAGCGGGAGGGCCGCGAGCAGTACTTC. Its protein is CASSRPEREGREQYF.

The chain carries TRBV6-4 and TRBJ1-4; maybe TRBD1 (6 bases). CDR3 size: 15 residues. V was clipped by 3 bases and J by 3 bases, with 11 bases between them. Germline-derived CDR1 and CDR2 are MRHNA and SNTAGT. CDR3 protein: CASSEKGGANEKLFF. The CDR3 DNA sequence: TGTGCCAGCAGTGAGAAGGGGGGGGCTAATGAAAAACTGTTTTTT.

The J gene is TRBJ2-1, the V gene TRBV27, with 8 nucleotides matching TRBD2. The V and J ends lost 1 base and 7 bases, in that order; junction bases with no gene match: 9. The germline CDR1 and CDR2 sequences are MNHEY and SMNVEV (reference sequence). The CDR3 totals 16 residues. The CDR3 loop is CASSLFKREFKNEQFF. CDR3 nucleotides: TGTGCCAGCAGTTTATTTAAGCGGGAGTTCAAGAATGAGCAGTTCTTC.